The sequence of this T cell receptor beta chain was determined in a study of blood T cells in healthy people across ages. Study overall: Every two T cells gave about one barcoded beta molecule via template switching.

Study-wide results and caveats: Among T cells, TCR beta diversity per million cells dropped roughly linearly as age rose.

This CDR3 region has 14 residues. Germline V lookup: CDR1 ENHRY, CDR2 SYGVKD. V was trimmed by 10 bases and J by 0 bases, leaving 12 bases between them. A J-beta primer mix and a sample-barcoded 5' primer were used in a second PCR of about 7 to 12 cycles. A single record per CDR3 protein comes from TCRdb applying MiXCR to the 5' RACE reads. The repertoire consists of around 800,000 distinct CDR3 sequences, with more than 25% occurring once and the leading ten covering about 2.9%. In this sample, this clonotype turned up a few times. Antigen specificity is unknown. The data also belong to a second study, concerning T cells of mothers and their children.

The receptor's source is a boy younger than 18 in good health. The chain employs TRBV10-3 and TRBJ1-4; D possibly corresponds to TRBD1 (5 bases). Sequencing was done on a sample of blood. The CDR3 sequence is CATRDGATNEKLFF. The CDR3 nucleotides read TGTGCCACCAGGGACGGTGCAACTAATGAAAAACTGTTTTTT.